The 15 T cell receptor beta chains in this list originate from one sample, sequenced in a study of OX40 agonist ivuxolimab in advanced cancers. Sequencing used immunoSEQ multiplex PCR; TCRdb keeps in-frame clones, though not all of them. This table holds just under 65,000 clones, 75% to 90% found once. This sample comprised CD4+ or CD8+ T cells sorted from blood, obtained in a trial of the OX40 agonist ivuxolimab. The receptors shown here come from an adult with an advanced solid tumor such as melanoma, head and neck, liver or kidney cancer.

The chain has TRBV28 and TRBJ2-5; 8 bases align to TRBD1. Looked up from germline, CDR1 is MDHEN and CDR2 is SYDVKM. CDR3 length equals 13 residues. The ends lost 4 bases at V and 2 bases at J; junction bases unmatched: 0. CDR3 in DNA: TGTGCCAGCAGTTGGGACAGGCAAGAGACCCAGTACTTC. This encodes CASSWDRQETQYF.

The chain uses TRBV21-1 and TRBJ2-2; the DNA was not used to check the table's D call, TRBD2. TRBV21-1 is an annotated pseudogene. The length of the CDR3 is 17 residues. The CDR3 here is CASSKRVAGELGGELFF. CDR3 coding DNA: TGTGCCAGCAGCAAAAGGGTAGCGGGAGAACTGGGCGGGGAGCTGTTTTTT.

The chain links TRBV7-8 to TRBJ2-2, with TRBD2 matching 11 bases. Germline CDR1 and CDR2: SGHVS and FQNEAQ. Unmatched junction bases numbered 2, after V lost 1 base and J lost 4 bases. The CDR3 extends over 16 amino acids. In DNA, the CDR3 is TGTGCCAGCAGCTTAGGGCTAGCGGGAGGCACCGGGGAGCTGTTTTTT. Amino acid sequence: CASSLGLAGGTGELFF.

This clone appeared a few times. The chain recombines TRBV7-9 with TRBJ1-3, with D perhaps matching TRBD1 (5 bases). Germline V gene lookup returns CDR1 SEHNR and CDR2 FQNEAQ (reference sequence). The CDR3 loop spans 16 amino acids. With 2 bases removed from V and 4 bases from J, the gap between germline ends came to 15 bases. This CDR3 is CASSLFSGNRGNTIYF. CDR3 nucleotide sequence: TGTGCCAGCAGCTTATTCTCGGGGAACAGGGGAAACACCATATATTTT. The full variable domain, rest sourced from reference TRBV7-9 and TRBJ1-3, is DTGVSQNPRHKITKRGQNVTFRCDPISEHNRLYWYRQTLGQGPEFLTYFQNEAQLEKSRLLSDRFSAERPKGSFSTLEIQRTEQGDSAMYLCASSLFSGNRGNTIYFGEGSWLTVV.

CDR3 nucleotide sequence: TGTGCCAGCAGCTCAGGGGACAGCACAGATACGCAGTATTTT. It codes for CASSSGDSTDTQYF. V and J are TRBV7-3 and TRBJ2-3, with D tentatively TRBD1 (6 bases). The germline gives CDR1 SGHTA, CDR2 FQGTGA. V lost 4 bases and J lost 0, with 8 bases in between. The CDR3 contains 14 residues. Full variable domain (outside the CDR3, taken from reference TRBV7-3 and TRBJ2-3): GAGVSQTPSNKVTEKGKYVELRCDPISGHTALYWYRQSLGQGPEFLIYFQGTGAADDSGLPNDRFFAVRPEGSVSTLKIQRTERGDSAVYLCASSSGDSTDTQYFGPGTRLTVL.

V gene TRBV5-1 combines with J gene TRBJ1-1; no firm D call. The CDR3 sequence is 16 residues long. Deletions cut 0 bases from V and 1 base from J, with 13 bases between. The V gene's germline CDR1 is SGHRS and CDR2 YFSETQ. CDR3 coding DNA: TGCGCCAGCAGCTTGGCACCAGGTGCGGGGAACACTGAAGCTTTCTTT. Protein: CASSLAPGAGNTEAFF.

This clone was seen once. The chain combines TRBV5-1 with TRBJ2-1; D is uncertain. Germline assignment: CDR1 SGHRS and CDR2 YFSETQ. The CDR3 extends over 14 amino acids. V was shortened by 0 bases and J by 0 bases, with 4 bases between the two germline ends. As DNA, the CDR3 is TGCGCCAGCAGCTTGGGGGCCTCCTACAATGAGCAGTTCTTC. Its translation: CASSLGASYNEQFF.

The gene calls are TRBV28 and TRBJ1-1, with D uncertain. In germline, CDR1 is MDHEN, CDR2 SYDVKM. The CDR3 consists of 15 residues. V was shortened by 6 bases and J by 3 bases, with 17 bases between the two germline ends. The CDR3 bases are TGTGCCAGCAGCCCTACACCGGGGTTCGACACTGAAGCTTTCTTT. Protein product: CASSPTPGFDTEAFF.

The V and J genes are TRBV6-5 and TRBJ2-3; 9 positions agree with TRBD2. Germline V gene data show CDR1 as MNHEY and CDR2 as SVGAGI. The CDR3 covers 14 residues. The V and J ends lost 4 bases and 3 bases, in that order; junction bases with no gene match: 2. CDR3 residues: CASSLAGETDTQYF. The CDR3 region has the DNA TGTGCCAGCAGTTTAGCGGGGGAGACAGATACGCAGTATTTT.

This clone has only a few counts. V gene TRBV2 combines with J gene TRBJ2-2; no clear D gene. The V gene lost 4 bases and the J gene lost 4 bases, with 10 bases spanning the gap. The germline V gene encodes CDR1 SNHLY and CDR2 FYNNEI. The CDR3 runs 14 residues. This CDR3 reads CASSVLQSTGELFF. CDR3 coding DNA: TGTGCCAGCAGTGTATTGCAGTCCACCGGGGAGCTGTTTTTT.

This clone was detected a few times. The rearrangement links TRBV15 to TRBJ1-5; 11 bases agree with TRBD1. The CDR3 has 14 residues. Trimming cost V 7 bases and J 7 bases; bases outside gene matches: 6. Germline V gene sequence: CDR1 LNHNV, CDR2 YYDKDF (reference sequence). CDR3 sequence (DNA): TGTGCCACCACCCAGGGACAGGGGGAGCAGCCCCAGCATTTT. Residues: CATTQGQGEQPQHF.

The table lists this clone with a count of one. The chain employs TRBV5-4 and TRBJ2-1, with D perhaps being TRBD1 or TRBD2 (5 bases each). V gave up 0 bases and J gave up 2 bases, with 9 bases separating them. Per the germline V gene, CDR1 is SGHNT and CDR2 is YYREEE (reference sequence). CDR3 length equals 15 residues. The CDR3 DNA sequence: TGTGCCAGCAGCTTGGCGGGACGGCCCTACAATGAGCAGTTCTTC. It translates to CASSLAGRPYNEQFF.

This clone was recorded once. V and J are TRBV5-4 and TRBJ2-3; possibly TRBD2 for D (6 bases). CDR1 and CDR2 (germline): SGHNT, YYREEE (reference sequence). The CDR3 spans 14 residues. Trimming pared 5 bases from V and 2 bases from J, leaving 12 bases between. CDR3 DNA sequence: TGTGCCAGCAGAAGTAGCGGTTACACAGATACGCAGTATTTT. Translated, it gives CASRSSGYTDTQYF.

J is TRBJ1-5 and V is TRBV12-5; no clear D gene. The CDR3 contains 16 residues. CDR1 LGHNT and CDR2 FRNRAP come from the germline V gene. V lost 4 bases to trimming and J lost 0 bases, with 13 bases between them. CDR3 sequence (DNA): TGTGCTAGTGGTTCCTTGGACGGGTATAGCAATCAGCCCCAGCATTTT. This sequence encodes CASGSLDGYSNQPQHF.

This rearrangement joins TRBV10-3 to TRBJ2-1; TRBD2 agrees at 10 bases. CDR3 length: 15 amino acids. Germline-derived CDR1 and CDR2 are ENHRY and SYGVKD. The ends lost 6 bases at V and 4 bases at J; junction bases unmatched: 6. The CDR3 loop reads CAIRAGLAPYNEQFF. For the CDR3, the DNA is TGTGCCATCAGGGCGGGACTAGCGCCTTACAATGAGCAGTTCTTC.